This T cell receptor beta chain was recorded in a study of shared clonotypes between healthy human individuals. Germline V gene sequence: CDR1 SGHTA, CDR2 FQGNSA. This CDR3 comprises 16 residues. V gave up 4 bases and J gave up 2 bases; unmatched junction bases: 8. The repertoire was sequenced with immunoSEQ multiplex PCR; TCRdb's copy has only in-frame clones and lacks some. The table records roughly 2 million clones, over 85% of them present only once. This receptor was identified in a man aged 18 to 35 in good health. The chain carries TRBV7-2 and TRBJ2-5, with TRBD2 matching 9 bases. Sequencing input: naive CD4+ T cells sorted from blood. As to subset: CD45RA+ positively selected. CDR3 in DNA: TGTGCCAGCAGCTCAGTAGCGGGAGTGAGGCAAGAGACCCAGTACTTC. This encodes CASSSVAGVRQETQYF.